These 27 T cell receptor beta chains originate from one sample sequenced in a study of shared clonotypes between healthy human individuals. Cells designated naive CD8 were CD45RO-negative and were positively selected for CCR7, with terminally differentiated effector memory CD45RA+ cells excluded. Assay used: immunoSEQ multiplex PCR; TCRdb lists only in-frame clones, some missing. There are around 2.1 million clones in the sample; under 95% occur only once, and more than 1.5% lies in the top ten. Sequencing was performed on naive CD8+ T cells from PBMCs. All receptors derive from a man younger than 30 in good health. Some clones in this sample may be carry-over from other donors' samples.

The genes are TRBV27 and TRBJ2-7; unclear D gene. With 2 bases removed from V and 2 bases from J, the gap between germline ends came to 10 bases. CDR1 MNHEY and CDR2 SMNVEV come from the germline V gene (reference sequence). The CDR3 loop spans 14 amino acids. CDR3 residues: CASSLGLLTYEQYF. Here the CDR3 DNA reads TGTGCCAGCAGTTTAGGTCTTCTAACCTACGAGCAGTACTTC.

The V gene is TRBV11-2, the J gene TRBJ2-7; perhaps D is TRBD1 or TRBD2 (5 bases each). Per the germline V gene, CDR1 is SGHAT and CDR2 is FQNNGV. The CDR3 spans 13 residues. The V and J ends lost 5 bases and 5 bases respectively, with 13 bases between them. CDR3 nucleotides: TGTGCCAGCAGCCCGGGACGACGGCACGAGCAGTACTTC. Protein sequence: CASSPGRRHEQYF.

The CDR3, as DNA: TGTGCCAGCACCGGAGCGGGAGTCGCAGATACGCAGTATTTT. It encodes CASTGAGVADTQYF. The chain recombines TRBV7-9 with TRBJ2-3, with 8 positions matching TRBD2. The CDR3 has 14 amino acids. V lost 7 bases to trimming and J lost 4 bases; unmatched junction nucleotides: 7. Per the germline V gene, CDR1 is SEHNR and CDR2 is FQNEAQ (reference sequence).

V gene TRBV7-3 combines with J gene TRBJ2-1, with a weak D call TRBD2 (6 bases). The CDR3 is 14 residues long. Trimming stripped 3 bases from V and 7 bases from J, with 13 bases between. Germline CDR1 is SGHTA and CDR2 is FQGTGA. The CDR3, as DNA: TGTGCCAGCAGCTTTGGCGGGAAATTGAATGAGCAGTTCTTC. It encodes CASSFGGKLNEQFF.

This chain uses TRBV5-6 with TRBJ2-7; the D gene is possibly TRBD2 (5 bases). The CDR3 extends over 16 amino acids. Trimming took off 0 bases at V and 1 base at J, with 14 bases between the two ends. The germline V gene has CDR1 SGHDT and CDR2 YYEEEE. The CDR3 region has the DNA TGTGCCAGCAGCTTGGCCGGGATCATAAATTCCTACGAGCAGTACTTC. It encodes CASSLAGIINSYEQYF.

This chain connects TRBV7-9 to TRBJ1-1, with 7 bases matching TRBD1. After removal of 8 bases from V and 6 bases from J, the junction contained 6 bases not matched to a gene. This CDR3 region has 12 residues. Germline lookup yields CDR1 SEHNR and CDR2 FQNEAQ (reference sequence). The CDR3 loop reads CASAETGAEAFF. CDR3 nucleotide sequence: TGTGCCAGCGCAGAAACAGGGGCTGAAGCTTTCTTT. The variable domain in full, with the rest retrieved from reference TRBV7-9 and TRBJ1-1, is DTGVSQNPRHKITKRGQNVTFRCDPISEHNRLYWYRQTLGQGPEFLTYFQNEAQLEKSRLLSDRFSAERPKGSFSTLEIQRTEQGDSAMYLCASAETGAEAFFGQGTRLTVV.

The CDR3 DNA reads as TGTGCCAGCAGCGAAATGAATCGGGGGGCGAACAATGAGCAGTTCTTC. This codes for CASSEMNRGANNEQFF. The V and J genes are TRBV7-9 and TRBJ2-1; D is perhaps TRBD2 (7 bases). Germline lookup yields CDR1 SEHNR and CDR2 FQNEAQ (reference sequence). CDR3 size: 16 residues. Trimming shortened V by 5 bases and J by 5 bases, and 19 bases separated the two germline ends. Variable domain in full (rest from reference TRBV7-9 and TRBJ2-1): DTGVSQNPRHKITKRGQNVTFRCDPISEHNRLYWYRQTLGQGPEFLTYFQNEAQLEKSRLLSDRFSAERPKGSFSTLEIQRTEQGDSAMYLCASSEMNRGANNEQFFGPGTRLTVL.

The chain uses TRBV29-1 and TRBJ2-1, with D maybe TRBD2 (5 bases). The CDR3 has 10 amino acids. V dropped 5 bases and J dropped 9 bases, with 8 bases sitting between them. Per germline, CDR1 SQVTM and CDR2 ANQGSEA. The CDR3 spells CSVFRGEQFF. CDR3 sequence (DNA): TGCAGCGTTTTTCGGGGTGAGCAGTTCTTC.

The chain links TRBV29-1 to TRBJ2-3; 8 positions agree with TRBD2. V dropped 4 bases and J dropped 0; count of bases not matched to a gene: 3. The CDR3 has 14 residues. Germline loops: CDR1 SQVTM, CDR2 ANQGSEA. The CDR3 region has the DNA TGCAGCGTTGGTAGCGGGATTAGCACAGATACGCAGTATTTT. Its translation is CSVGSGISTDTQYF.

The chain links TRBV7-9 to TRBJ2-1, with TRBD2 identical over 12 bases. CDR1 and CDR2 from the germline V gene are SEHNR and FQNEAQ (reference sequence). This CDR3 contains 16 residues. Trimming cost V 3 bases and J 7 bases; bases outside gene matches: 7. CDR3 nucleotide sequence: TGTGCCAGCAGCTTCCTAGCGGGAGGGCCGGGGAATGAGCAGTTCTTC. Its translation: CASSFLAGGPGNEQFF.

The chain couples TRBV19 to TRBJ2-1; D unresolved. CDR1 and CDR2 from the germline V gene are LNHDA and SQIVND (reference sequence). V was cut by 2 bases and J by 2 bases, with 10 bases left in between. The CDR3 is made up of 15 amino acids. CDR3 in DNA: TGTGCCAGTAGTATATTTACCGCACCCTACAATGAGCAGTTCTTC. Encoded protein: CASSIFTAPYNEQFF.

The rearrangement uses TRBV6-5 and TRBJ1-5, with D maybe TRBD1 (6 bases). Trimming removed 0 bases at V and 5 bases at J, with 11 bases between. This CDR3 region has 15 residues. Per the germline V gene, CDR1 is MNHEY and CDR2 is SVGAGI. The CDR3: CASSYSVGADQPQHF. CDR3 nucleotide sequence: TGTGCCAGCAGTTACTCGGTGGGGGCGGATCAGCCCCAGCATTTT.

V gene TRBV2 combines with J gene TRBJ1-1, with D unresolved. The germline V gene has CDR1 SNHLY and CDR2 FYNNEI. The V end lost 7 bases, the J end lost 0 bases, and 12 bases lay between the germline ends. The CDR3 extends over 14 amino acids. The CDR3 region is CASTRGDMNTEAFF. In nucleotides, the CDR3 is TGTGCCAGCACTCGGGGAGACATGAACACTGAAGCTTTCTTT.

V gene TRBV19 combines with J gene TRBJ2-1, with a possible D match to TRBD1 (5 bases). Looked up from germline, CDR1 is LNHDA and CDR2 is SQIVND (reference sequence). This CDR3 is 15 amino acids long. With 5 bases removed from V and 0 bases from J, the gap between germline ends came to 11 bases. The CDR3: CASSLRASSYNEQFF. In DNA, the CDR3 is TGTGCCAGTAGTCTCAGGGCCAGCTCCTACAATGAGCAGTTCTTC.

In DNA form, the CDR3 reads TGTGCCAGCGCCCCAGGGGACGGCTACACCTTC. Amino acid sequence: CASAPGDGYTF. The chain has TRBV2 and TRBJ1-2, with TRBD1 as a possible D gene (6 bases). The V and J ends lost 8 bases and 8 bases respectively, with 12 bases between them. CDR1 and CDR2 (germline): SNHLY, FYNNEI. There are 11 residues in the CDR3.

V usage is TRBV14 and J usage is TRBJ2-7; 12 bases match TRBD1. V dropped 3 bases and J dropped 5; count of bases not matched to a gene: 8. CDR1 is SGHDN and CDR2 is FVKESK in the germline V gene. The CDR3 has 16 residues. The CDR3 nucleotides read TGTGCCAGCAGCCACTCCCCGGGACAGGGGGCAAACGAGCAGTACTTC. Amino acid sequence: CASSHSPGQGANEQYF.

A remark on this clone: The same CDR3 can be traced to other DNA sequences in this sample. This sequence joins TRBV6-6 and TRBJ1-2; no reliable D call. Per germline, CDR1 MNHNY and CDR2 SVGAGI (reference sequence). The ends were cut back, 5 bases at V and 3 bases at J, with 4 bases in the middle. CDR3 length equals 11 residues. CDR3 in DNA: TGTGCCAGCAGTAGGGACTATGGCTACACCTTC. Translation: CASSRDYGYTF.

The chain is built from TRBV6-5 and TRBJ2-5; D is perhaps TRBD2 (5 bases). V gave up 4 bases and J gave up 4 bases, with 13 bases separating them. CDR3 size: 14 residues. Looked up from germline, CDR1 is MNHEY and CDR2 is SVGAGI. The CDR3 loop is CASSSRTDLETQYF. The DNA of the CDR3 is TGTGCCAGCAGTTCCAGGACGGACTTAGAGACCCAGTACTTC.

This chain joins TRBV10-3 and TRBJ2-1; possibly TRBD2 for D (6 bases). Germline V gene data show CDR1 as ENHRY and CDR2 as SYGVKD. The CDR3 consists of 16 residues. Trimming removed 6 bases from V and 0 bases from J, with 15 bases in between. CDR3 DNA sequence: TGTGCCATCAGGTCGGACCGGGACTTCTCCTACAATGAGCAGTTCTTC. As protein: CAIRSDRDFSYNEQFF.

This chain joins TRBV6-1 and TRBJ2-7; no firm D call. The CDR3 extends over 14 amino acids. Deletions cut 5 bases from V and 3 bases from J, with 14 bases between. Germline CDR1 and CDR2: MNHNS and SASEGT. CDR3 coding DNA: TGTGCCAGCAGTCCCCGGAGACTTTACTACGAGCAGTACTTC. This translates into CASSPRRLYYEQYF.

V gene TRBV19 combines with J gene TRBJ2-7; the D is unclear. The germline V and J ends were trimmed by 3 bases and 4 bases, with 10 bases remaining between them. Germline V gives CDR1 LNHDA, CDR2 SQIVND (reference sequence). This CDR3 has 13 amino acids. CDR3 DNA: TGTGCCAGTAGTATTCGAATACCGTACGAGCAGTACTTC. Protein product: CASSIRIPYEQYF. The variable domain in full, completed from reference TRBV19 and TRBJ2-7, reads DGGITQSPKYLFRKEGQNVTLSCEQNLNHDAMYWYRQDPGQGLRLIYYSQIVNDFQKGDIAEGYSVSREKKESFPLTVTSAQKNPTAFYLCASSIRIPYEQYFGPGTRLTVT.

This chain links TRBV27 with TRBJ1-2; D gene ambiguous. The germline V gene encodes CDR1 MNHEY and CDR2 SMNVEV (reference sequence). The V end lost 5 bases, the J end lost 7 bases, and 20 bases lay between the germline ends. The CDR3 runs 15 residues. In DNA, the CDR3 is TGTGCCAGCAGTCCCCGGGCCACCGCAGGCCTTGGCTACACCTTC. Protein sequence: CASSPRATAGLGYTF.

J is TRBJ2-2 and V is TRBV5-6; 8 bases line up with TRBD1. V shed 1 base and J 1 base; nucleotides not matched to a gene: 0. Germline V gives CDR1 SGHDT, CDR2 YYEEEE. The CDR3 runs 15 residues. CDR3 nucleotide sequence: TGTGCCAGCAGCTTGACAGGGGGGAACACCGGGGAGCTGTTTTTT. It is translated as CASSLTGGNTGELFF.

The chain carries TRBV9 and TRBJ2-1; 8 nucleotides align to TRBD2. Losses at the gene ends were 4 bases for V and 0 bases for J; bases not matched to a gene: 12. The V gene's germline CDR1 is SGDLS and CDR2 YYNGEE. The CDR3 has 18 residues. CDR3 nucleotide sequence: TGTGCCAGCAGCCCCAGTCTACTAAGCGGGAGCTCCTACAATGAGCAGTTCTTC. Amino acid sequence: CASSPSLLSGSSYNEQFF.

This clone was found once. V gene TRBV25-1 combines with J gene TRBJ2-4; perhaps D is TRBD1 or TRBD2 (8 bases each). The CDR3 loop spans 18 amino acids. Looked up from germline, CDR1 is MGHDK and CDR2 is SYGVNS. Trimming took off 11 bases at V and 0 bases at J, with 26 bases between the two ends. CDR3 amino acids: CAALAGQEHCLAKNIQYF. The CDR3 DNA is TGTGCCGCCTTAGCGGGACAGGAACATTGTCTAGCCAAAAACATTCAGTACTTC.

J is TRBJ2-7 and V is TRBV7-9, with a weak D call TRBD2 (6 bases). The CDR3 loop spans 17 amino acids. The germline V and J ends were trimmed by 6 bases and 1 base, with 22 bases remaining between them. Per germline, CDR1 SEHNR and CDR2 FQNEAQ (reference sequence). The CDR3 nucleotides read TGTGCCAGCAGTCTAACCCAGGGATTGCGGGATTCCTACGAGCAGTACTTC. Its protein is CASSLTQGLRDSYEQYF.

The rearrangement uses TRBV6-5 and TRBJ2-1; no reliable D call. V shed 4 bases and J shed 3 bases, with 13 bases lying between them. Germline CDR1 reads MNHEY; CDR2 reads SVGAGI. This CDR3 has 15 residues. The CDR3 DNA is TGTGCCAGCAGTTCCCGGCCGGGTAGCTACAATGAGCAGTTCTTC. It encodes CASSSRPGSYNEQFF.